The T cell receptor (beta chain) under discussion was sequenced for a study of cytomegalovirus exposure and HLA in healthy donors listed by TCRdb under 2017. For the wider study: A later analysis indicated that the 110 or so validation repertoires were generated on the platform also employed for the approximately 700 repertoires of the first cohort. The study combined high-throughput TCR immunosequencing, statistical association of individual TCRs with disease status, and machine learning to predict cytomegalovirus infection status. A separate validation cohort of roughly 130 different subjects was used in addition to the approximately 700-subject first cohort. The study aimed to test whether signatures of past pathogen exposure could be identified by cataloging public T cell receptors. What the research found in general, with its limitations: The authors suggested that the approach could potentially be generalized to other disease states and immunological phenotypes. The validation cohort had no HLA typing available for a later analysis, so co-occurrence within that cohort was assessed over all 120 repertoires. In vitro tests confirmed that a few of the cytomegalovirus-associated TCR beta chains recognize cytomegalovirus antigens. Most TCR sequences were seen in very few donors, while some public TCRs were found in many individuals. Subsequent analysis determined that TCRs grouped into clusters in the first cohort also showed a tendency toward co-occurrence across the roughly 110 validation repertoires, and roughly 94% of cluster scores exceeded 0. In both the original and validation cohorts, the classifier was reported to diagnose cytomegalovirus status with high specificity and sensitivity. The study gave a list of 150 to 200 TCR beta chains associated with cytomegalovirus.

Receptors were amplified or captured by the immunoSEQ multiplex PCR assay. The study's processing was this. To diagnose cytomegalovirus status from the catalog of TCR beta chain sequences, a statistical classification framework was built. Imported from immuneACCESS, the table was reduced by TCRdb to in-frame sequences with V and J called. These copies leave out some clones; in studies compared against another copy, an unresolved V gene accounts for under half, and the cause of the remainder is not known. Clonal size and the V and J genes are those of that table, whereas D and trimming came from the DNA. The sample includes some 240,000 clones, with around 86% observed a single time. In total, the top ten clones hold roughly 1.2% of the sample. This clone was picked up a small number of times. What this receptor recognizes is not known. No base qualities exist here, and no much larger clone lies one base off it.

CDR1 and CDR2 were assigned from the germline V gene (reference sequence) as GTSNPN and SVGIG. The CDR3, from cysteine to phenylalanine, totals 12 residues. CDR3 DNA is the only sequence kept; it has 36 bases, read in frame from the first base. Cut back by 2 bases and 10 bases, the V and J ends lie 12 bases apart. The donors belonged to the validation cohort of about 110 subjects, which was separate from the approximately 700-subject first cohort. The sample comprised PBMCs. The rearranged chain carries TRBV30 and TRBJ2-1; the D gene remains uncertain. This receptor was identified in a woman in her 30s in good health and CMV-seropositive. The DNA sequence follows: TGTGCCTGGAGTTTCCACCTCGGGGAGCAGTTCTTC. Its protein reads: CAWSFHLGEQFF. The CDR3 plus the reference TRBV30 and TRBJ2-1 genes for the other parts give the full variable domain: SQTIHQWPATLVQPVGSPLSLECTVEGTSNPNLYWYRQAAGRGLQLLFYSVGIGQISSEVPQNLSASRPQDRQFILSSKKLLLSDSGFYLCAWSFHLGEQFFGPGTRLTVL.